A single sample gave rise to the 15 T cell receptor beta chains below, sequenced in a study of shared clonotypes between healthy human individuals. Naive-designated CD8 cells lacked CD45RO, were positively enriched for CCR7, and omitted terminally differentiated effector memory CD45RA+ cells. Data came from immunoSEQ multiplex PCR; TCRdb stores just in-frame clones and leaves some out. Counted here are about 2,200,000 clones, 85% to 95% occurring once; the ten biggest clones make up 1.5% to 2%. The sequencing sample was made of naive CD8+ T cells from PBMCs. The source of these receptors is a man between 18 and 35 years old in good health. Some clones in this sample may be carry-over from other donors' samples.

The chain links TRBV5-6 to TRBJ2-5; 8 bases agree with TRBD2. The CDR3 covers 15 residues. V shed 4 bases, J shed 6 bases, and the junction held 11 bases outside the gene matches. Germline CDR1 reads SGHDT; CDR2 reads YYEEEE. The CDR3 protein is CASSLGGGALQTQYF. The CDR3 DNA reads TGTGCCAGCAGCCTCGGGGGGGGCGCGTTGCAGACCCAGTACTTC.

This chain connects TRBV19 to TRBJ2-3, with 10 bases aligning to TRBD2. This CDR3 is built from 14 residues. Germline trimming cut 5 bases from V and 5 bases from J; bases unmatched to any gene: 4. CDR1 is LNHDA, CDR2 SQIVND, per germline (reference sequence). CDR3 nucleotide sequence: TGTGCCAGTAGTCCCGGACTAGCGGAAGATACGCAGTATTTT. Its translation is CASSPGLAEDTQYF.

This rearrangement joins TRBV14 to TRBJ2-2; D tentatively reads TRBD1 or TRBD2 (6 bases each). Germline V gene sequence: CDR1 SGHDN, CDR2 FVKESK. The length of the CDR3 is 17 residues. Trimming cost V 4 bases and J 7 bases, with 22 bases left between them. The CDR3 spells CASSRHRVGTPLGELFF. In nucleotides, the CDR3 is TGTGCCAGCAGCCGACACAGGGTCGGGACTCCACTCGGGGAGCTGTTTTTT.

The V gene is TRBV7-8, the J gene TRBJ2-7, with 7 bases fitting TRBD1. This CDR3 is 15 amino acids long. CDR1 and CDR2 (germline): SGHVS, FQNEAQ. V gave up 4 bases and J gave up 0 bases; unmatched junction bases: 6. The CDR3 sequence: CASSWGTARSYEQYF. CDR3 sequence (DNA): TGTGCCAGCAGCTGGGGGACAGCACGCTCCTACGAGCAGTACTTC.

This CDR3 reads CASSPDRLAGEGNEQFF. The CDR3, as DNA: TGTGCCAGCAGTCCCGATCGGTTGGCGGGAGAGGGCAATGAGCAGTTCTTC. This chain joins TRBV28 and TRBJ2-1; 7 nucleotides line up with TRBD2. V was pared by 5 bases and J by 6 bases, with 16 bases of the junction left unmatched. Germline-derived CDR1 and CDR2 are MDHEN and SYDVKM. The CDR3 runs to 17 residues.

The chain has TRBV7-2 and TRBJ1-1; perhaps TRBD1 as D (6 bases). CDR1 SGHTA and CDR2 FQGNSA come from the germline V gene. The CDR3 runs to 21 residues. The ends were cut back, 0 bases at V and 6 bases at J, with 32 bases in the middle. The CDR3 DNA sequence: TGTGCCAGCAGCTTAGCACGGCAATCGTTCTTCAGGGCGGGGAACAGGGCTGAAGCTTTCTTT. It is translated as CASSLARQSFFRAGNRAEAFF.

The chain couples TRBV29-1 to TRBJ1-2; 7 bases fit TRBD1. The V segment lost 8 bases and the J segment 1 base; nucleotides outside the gene matches: 19. Germline V CDR1 and CDR2: SQVTM, ANQGSEA. This CDR3 contains 17 residues. CDR3 nucleotide sequence: TGCAGCTCTTTAAGAGAGGGGGCGAGGAAGGGTAACTATGGCTACACCTTC. Protein sequence: CSSLREGARKGNYGYTF.

The chain couples TRBV7-9 to TRBJ2-3, with 7 bases that match TRBD2. Looked up from germline, CDR1 is SEHNR and CDR2 is FQNEAQ (reference sequence). The CDR3 spans 15 residues. With V trimmed by 7 bases and J by 4 bases, 11 bases remained unmatched. CDR3 in amino acids: CASIPRGGAADTQYF. Written as DNA, the CDR3 is TGTGCCAGCATCCCGAGGGGAGGGGCCGCAGATACGCAGTATTTT.

V and J are TRBV2 and TRBJ1-6; possible D gene TRBD1, 6 bases. The CDR3 consists of 18 residues. Trimming took 4 bases from V and 3 from J, leaving 19 bases between them. CDR1 and CDR2 (germline): SNHLY, FYNNEI. As DNA, the CDR3 is TGTGCCAGCAGTGTGGAGAGCGGGGGGGCAGGCTATAATTCACCCCTCCACTTT. The encoded protein is CASSVESGGAGYNSPLHF.

On this clone: The sample carries other DNA sequences with the same CDR3. The chain joins TRBV19 to TRBJ2-7, with unresolved D. The V gene's germline CDR1 is LNHDA and CDR2 SQIVND (reference sequence). Trimming removed 3 bases from V and 2 bases from J, with 11 bases in between. The CDR3 is made up of 14 amino acids. Written as DNA, the CDR3 is TGTGCCAGTAGTATCGGCCTTGGGGCCTACGAGCAGTACTTC. Translation gives CASSIGLGAYEQYF.

This clone was counted only a few times. V usage is TRBV28 and J usage is TRBJ1-5, with unresolved D. The length of the CDR3 is 14 residues. CDR1 and CDR2 from the germline V gene are MDHEN and SYDVKM. V dropped 9 bases and J dropped 9 bases, with 21 bases sitting between them. As DNA, the CDR3 is TGTGCCAGTATCACAACCCCCGGAGGATCGCCCCAGCATTTT. Encoded protein: CASITTPGGSPQHF.

V and J are TRBV6-5 and TRBJ2-7; D uncertain. CDR1 MNHEY and CDR2 SVGAGI come from the germline V gene. Trimming cost V 2 bases and J 5 bases, with 13 bases left between them. The CDR3 length is 14 residues. DNA of the CDR3: TGTGCCAGCAGTTACCTACACTTAAGGCACGAGCAGTACTTC. It translates to CASSYLHLRHEQYF.

This chain joins TRBV5-1 and TRBJ1-1, with TRBD1 as a possible D gene (5 bases). This CDR3 region has 15 residues. Trimming pared 4 bases from V and 6 bases from J, leaving 19 bases between. Germline values: CDR1 SGHRS, CDR2 YFSETQ. DNA of the CDR3: TGCGCCAGCAGCCCGGGCCGGGGCACGTCCCCTGAAGCTTTCTTT. Its protein product is CASSPGRGTSPEAFF. Variable domain in full (rest from reference TRBV5-1 and TRBJ1-1): KAGVTQTPRYLIKTRGQQVTLSCSPISGHRSVSWYQQTPGQGLQFLFEYFSETQRNKGNFPGRFSGRQFSNSRSEMNVSTLELGDSALYLCASSPGRGTSPEAFFGQGTRLTVV.

The J gene is TRBJ2-7, the V gene TRBV5-5; the D gene is possibly TRBD1 (6 bases). The germline gives CDR1 SGHKS, CDR2 YYEKEE (reference sequence). The length of the CDR3 is 16 residues. The V and J ends lost 4 bases and 5 bases respectively, with 22 bases between them. CDR3 DNA sequence: TGTGCCAGCAGCCGGCGGACAGCTACCCCCGTGAACGAGCAGTACTTC. Protein product: CASSRRTATPVNEQYF.

CDR3 in DNA: TGTGCCATCAGTGACGGTAGGGATGAGCAGTTCTTC. Protein: CAISDGRDEQFF. V gene TRBV10-3 combines with J gene TRBJ2-1, with D unresolved. V lost 3 bases to trimming and J lost 8 bases, with 8 bases between them. This CDR3 has 12 residues. Germline V lookup: CDR1 ENHRY, CDR2 SYGVKD.